The TCR beta chain described here comes from a study of OX40 agonist ivuxolimab in advanced cancers. Study details: With ivuxolimab, an agonistic anti-OX40 (CD134) antibody, patients were treated. At 82.7% male, the cohort had a mean age of around 56 years, ranging from about 20 to 90. Of the participants, under 50% had some prior anti-PD-1, anti-PD-L1 or anti-CTLA-4 therapy, which was allowed.

Germline V gene sequence: CDR1 KGHSH, CDR2 LQKENI. The CDR3 runs 14 residues. The junction had 0 bases not matched to a gene; V was cut back by 2 bases and J by 5 bases. Assay: immunoSEQ multiplex PCR; the TCRdb copy retains only in-frame clones and omits some. This table holds about 100,000 clones, about 91% found once. No patient had autoimmune disease or received systemic immunosuppression. The source was CD4+ or CD8+ T cells sorted from blood, collected in a trial of the OX40 agonist ivuxolimab. V is TRBV18 and J is TRBJ1-6, with 7 bases matching TRBD1. This receptor was taken from an adult with an advanced solid tumor such as melanoma, head and neck, liver or kidney cancer. The CDR3 DNA reads TGTGCCAGCTCACCAACAGGGGATAATTCACCCCTCCACTTT. This encodes CASSPTGDNSPLHF.